Listed here are 24 T cell receptor beta chains from one sample, sequenced in a study of blood T cell repertoires in COVID-19. Using immunoSEQ multiplex PCR, the repertoire was profiled, and TCRdb retains in-frame clones only, with some absent. The sample contains a few hundred thousand clones, around 90% of which appear only once. The sample comprised peripheral blood. The receptors shown here come from a man aged 40-55 years with acute or convalescent COVID-19.

This clone is a singleton in its sample. The chain uses TRBV28 and TRBJ1-2; tentative D call: TRBD1 (5 bases). The germline V and J ends were trimmed by 8 bases and 2 bases, with 18 bases remaining between them. The CDR3 is 15 amino acids. The V gene's germline CDR1 is MDHEN and CDR2 SYDVKM. This chain's CDR3 is CASHQRGEGNYGYTF. The CDR3, as DNA: TGTGCCAGCCATCAACGGGGGGAGGGGAACTATGGCTACACCTTC.

The CDR3 is CASNRGSSYNEQFF. The CDR3 DNA sequence: TGTGCCAGTAATCGAGGGAGCTCCTACAATGAGCAGTTCTTC. The chain recombines TRBV19 with TRBJ2-1, with TRBD2 as a possible D gene (5 bases). The V gene's germline CDR1 is LNHDA and CDR2 SQIVND (reference sequence). The CDR3 extends over 14 amino acids. The ends were cut back, 7 bases at V and 0 bases at J, with 10 bases in the middle.

The chain employs TRBV6-5 and TRBJ1-1; 8 positions agree with TRBD1. This CDR3 contains 13 residues. Germline V gene data show CDR1 as MNHEY and CDR2 as SVGAGI. V was pared by 8 bases and J by 8 bases, with 10 bases of the junction left unmatched. In nucleotides, the CDR3 is TGTGCCAGCGTATTCCCAGGGGGCGGCGAAGCTTTCTTT. It is translated as CASVFPGGGEAFF.

The chain recombines TRBV24-1 with TRBJ2-2; no clear D. CDR3 length: 12 residues. CDR1 KGHDR and CDR2 SFDVKD come from the germline V gene. Between the trimmed V and J ends, which lost 0 bases and 7 bases, there was a span of 2 bases. CDR3 in DNA: TGTGCCACCAGTGATTTGCTCGGGGAGCTGTTTTTT. Translating gives CATSDLLGELFF.

Turning to this clone: This could be a read error, since a much larger clone is one nucleotide away. Different DNA sequences within this sample yield the same CDR3. Written as DNA, the CDR3 is TGTGCCAGCAGTGATAGCGGGGGGGCCACAGATACGCAGTATTTT. Translating gives CASSDSGGATDTQYF. The rearrangement links TRBV6-4 to TRBJ2-3; 11 nucleotides match TRBD2. Germline CDR1 MRHNA, CDR2 SNTAGT. The CDR3 has 15 residues. The V gene end was trimmed by 3 bases and the J gene end by 2 bases; junction bases not matched to a gene: 1.

The chain recombines TRBV10-3 with TRBJ1-3, with 11 bases fitting TRBD1. The CDR3 loop spans 16 amino acids. J gave up 1 base and V 6 bases, and 5 bases lay outside the gene matches. The germline gives CDR1 ENHRY, CDR2 SYGVKD. This CDR3 is CAIRGDRGSSGNTIYF. CDR3 coding DNA: TGTGCCATCAGAGGGGACAGGGGGTCGTCTGGAAACACCATATATTTT.

The chain combines TRBV9 with TRBJ2-3; TRBD2 matches 7 bases. The junction had 5 bases not matched to a gene; V was cut back by 1 base and J by 0 bases. The CDR3 has 16 amino acids. The germline V gene encodes CDR1 SGDLS and CDR2 YYNGEE. The CDR3 coding sequence is TGTGCCAGCAGCGTACGACCCGGGGGGAGCACAGATACGCAGTATTTT. Protein: CASSVRPGGSTDTQYF.

This chain uses TRBV5-4 with TRBJ2-1, with D maybe TRBD2 (6 bases). Trimming took off 5 bases at V and 4 bases at J, with 16 bases between the two ends. The CDR3 has 15 residues. Germline CDR1 SGHNT, CDR2 YYREEE (reference sequence). CDR3 in amino acids: CASRAAEGRYNEQFF. CDR3 sequence (DNA): TGTGCCAGCAGGGCCGCGGAGGGCCGTTACAATGAGCAGTTCTTC.

As regards this clone: Other DNA variants within this sample encode the same CDR3. CDR3 DNA: TGTGCCAGCAGTTTGAGGGCAGGCAATCAGCCCCAGCATTTT. Protein sequence: CASSLRAGNQPQHF. V is TRBV27 and J is TRBJ1-5; D unresolved. This CDR3 has 14 residues. CDR1 is MNHEY and CDR2 is SMNVEV in the germline V gene (reference sequence). Trimming cost V 3 bases and J 2 bases, with 8 bases left between them.

The J gene is TRBJ2-1, the V gene TRBV11-3; 8 bases are shared with TRBD1. CDR1 SGHNT and CDR2 YENEEA come from the germline V gene. V lost 6 bases, J lost 8 bases, and 12 bases stayed unmatched. CDR3 length: 15 residues. The CDR3 DNA is TGTGCCAGCAGTAGCGACAGGGGTTCGTTGGATGAGCAGTTCTTC. Translated, it gives CASSSDRGSLDEQFF.

The chain combines TRBV10-3 with TRBJ1-4; a weak D match, TRBD1 (6 bases). V shed 3 bases and J shed 5 bases, with 10 bases lying between them. The CDR3 runs 14 residues. CDR1 is ENHRY, CDR2 SYGVKD, per germline. The CDR3 loop is CAISETQGNEKLFF. The CDR3 DNA reads TGTGCCATCAGTGAAACGCAGGGGAATGAAAAACTGTTTTTT.

The rearrangement uses TRBV7-8 and TRBJ1-6; a possible D gene is TRBD1 (5 bases). The CDR3 contains 13 residues. The V gene's germline CDR1 is SGHVS and CDR2 FQNEAQ. V dropped 1 base and J dropped 14 bases, with 12 bases sitting between them. CDR3 sequence: CASSLGGRVSLHF. The DNA for the CDR3 is TGTGCCAGCAGCTTAGGAGGCAGGGTCTCCCTCCACTTT.

V and J are TRBV6-5 and TRBJ1-3, with D maybe TRBD1 (6 bases). The CDR3 has 14 amino acids. Germline CDR1 reads MNHEY; CDR2 reads SVGAGI. Trimming stripped 10 bases from V and 0 bases from J, with 13 bases between. CDR3 in DNA: TGTGCCACTACCAGGGGAGACTCTGGAAACACCATATATTTT. The encoded protein is CATTRGDSGNTIYF.

This chain uses TRBV7-3 with TRBJ2-1; 9 nucleotides match TRBD2. J was trimmed by 7 bases and V by 2 bases; bases with no gene match: 0. The V gene's germline CDR1 is SGHTA and CDR2 FQGTGA. The CDR3 runs 13 residues. Here the CDR3 reads CASSLAGGNEQFF. The CDR3 region has the DNA TGTGCCAGCAGCTTAGCGGGGGGGAATGAGCAGTTCTTC.

This clone was seen more than once but under ten times. The CDR3 DNA follows: TGTGCCAGCAGCTTAGTCGGCAGGGGTCAGCCCCAGCATTTT. This gives the protein CASSLVGRGQPQHF. The chain couples TRBV7-2 to TRBJ1-5; D perhaps matches TRBD1 (6 bases). Germline V gene sequence: CDR1 SGHTA, CDR2 FQGNSA. The CDR3 spans 14 residues. Trimming took 1 base from V and 6 from J, leaving 10 bases between them.

For the CDR3, the DNA is TGCGCCAGCAGCTTGGGACAGGGGGCGACTAATGAAAAACTGTTTTTT. The encoded protein is CASSLGQGATNEKLFF. The gene calls are TRBV5-1 and TRBJ1-4; 10 bases fit TRBD1. Unmatched junction bases numbered 1, after V lost 0 bases and J lost 2 bases. CDR3 size: 16 residues. The germline V gene has CDR1 SGHRS and CDR2 YFSETQ. Full variable domain (outside the CDR3, taken from reference TRBV5-1 and TRBJ1-4): KAGVTQTPRYLIKTRGQQVTLSCSPISGHRSVSWYQQTPGQGLQFLFEYFSETQRNKGNFPGRFSGRQFSNSRSEMNVSTLELGDSALYLCASSLGQGATNEKLFFGSGTQLSVL.

Turning to this clone: The junction differs from germline at one of its ends, possibly a read error. The V call is TRBV7-7, the J call TRBJ2-3; D possibly corresponds to TRBD2 (6 bases). The CDR3 has 16 amino acids. Germline values: CDR1 SSHAT, CDR2 FNYEAQ (reference sequence). In DNA, the CDR3 is TGTGCTAGCAGCTTAGGGCTAGTGGAGGGAACAGATACGCAGTATTTT. This sequence encodes CASSLGLVEGTDTQYF.

V is TRBV6-4 and J is TRBJ1-1; D gene ambiguous. Germline-derived CDR1 and CDR2 are MRHNA and SNTAGT. The CDR3 runs to 13 residues. The germline V and J ends were trimmed by 3 bases and 1 base, with 6 bases remaining between them. The CDR3 spells CASSERRNTEAFF. CDR3 coding DNA: TGTGCCAGCAGTGAAAGGAGGAACACTGAAGCTTTCTTT.

The genes are TRBV7-9 and TRBJ2-1; D is uncertain. Germline values: CDR1 SEHNR, CDR2 FQNEAQ (reference sequence). The V and J ends lost 1 base and 1 base respectively, with 8 bases between them. This CDR3 contains 15 residues. The CDR3 DNA sequence: TGTGCCAGCAGCTTAGTCTACGGGTCCTACAATGAGCAGTTCTTC. Its protein is CASSLVYGSYNEQFF.

The chain has TRBV30 and TRBJ1-6; D remains ambiguous. The V gene's germline CDR1 is GTSNPN and CDR2 SVGIG (reference sequence). The CDR3 length is 13 residues. With 7 bases removed from V and 0 bases from J, the gap between germline ends came to 7 bases. The CDR3 coding sequence is TGTGCCTCCAGGATCTCCTATAATTCACCCCTCCACTTT. It codes for CASRISYNSPLHF.

The V call is TRBV13, the J call TRBJ2-4; 7 nucleotides align to TRBD2. The CDR3 totals 16 residues. The junction had 10 bases not matched to a gene; V was cut back by 2 bases and J by 6 bases. CDR1 is PRHDT and CDR2 is FYEKMQ in the germline V gene (reference sequence). In nucleotides, the CDR3 is TGTGCCAGCAGCTTATCATCTGGGGAGGGTAGAAACATTCAGTACTTC. Its translation is CASSLSSGEGRNIQYF.

For the CDR3, the DNA is TGTGCCAGCAATCAGGGTAGTGGCTACACCTTC. Protein: CASNQGSGYTF. The chain links TRBV12-3 or TRBV12-4 to TRBJ1-2; D is perhaps TRBD1 (5 bases). CDR3 length: 11 amino acids. V lost 7 bases and J lost 7, with 10 bases in between.

This clone turned up a few times. The rearrangement joins TRBV6-2 or TRBV6-3 to TRBJ1-1, with a possible D match to TRBD1 (6 bases). V was pared by 6 bases and J by 6 bases, with 17 bases between. The CDR3 runs 14 residues. Germline CDR1 and CDR2: MNHEY and SVGEGT. CDR3 protein: CASSDARRTAEAFF. The CDR3, as DNA: TGTGCCAGCAGCGACGCCCGCCGGACAGCTGAAGCTTTCTTT.

This clone has only one observation. The rearrangement uses TRBV19 and TRBJ1-5, with a tentative D call TRBD1 (6 bases). Germline CDR1 and CDR2: LNHDA and SQIVND (reference sequence). The CDR3 contains 15 residues. V lost 5 bases, J lost 6 bases, and 17 bases lay in between. The CDR3 region is CASSATWTVFQPQHF. In nucleotides, the CDR3 is TGTGCCAGTAGTGCCACCTGGACAGTATTTCAGCCCCAGCATTTT. Filled out from reference TRBV19 and TRBJ1-5, the complete variable domain reads DGGITQSPKYLFRKEGQNVTLSCEQNLNHDAMYWYRQDPGQGLRLIYYSQIVNDFQKGDIAEGYSVSREKKESFPLTVTSAQKNPTAFYLCASSATWTVFQPQHFGDGTRLSIL.